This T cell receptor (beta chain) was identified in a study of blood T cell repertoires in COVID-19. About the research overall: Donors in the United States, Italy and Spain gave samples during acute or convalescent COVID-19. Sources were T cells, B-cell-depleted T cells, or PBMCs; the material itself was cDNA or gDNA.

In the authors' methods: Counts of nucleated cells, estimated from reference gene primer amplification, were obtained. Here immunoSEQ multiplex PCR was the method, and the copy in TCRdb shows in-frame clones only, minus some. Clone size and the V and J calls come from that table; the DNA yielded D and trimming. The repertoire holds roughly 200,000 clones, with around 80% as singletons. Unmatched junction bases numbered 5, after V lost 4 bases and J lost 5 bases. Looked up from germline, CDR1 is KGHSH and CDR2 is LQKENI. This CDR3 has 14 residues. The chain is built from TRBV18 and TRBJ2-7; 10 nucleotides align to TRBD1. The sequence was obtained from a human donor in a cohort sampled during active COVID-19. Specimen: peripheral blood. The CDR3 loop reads CASSLRTGGDEQYF. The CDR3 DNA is TGTGCCAGCTCACTACGGACAGGGGGTGACGAGCAGTACTTC.